These T cell receptor beta chains were read from a single sample in a study of blood T cell repertoires in COVID-19. Here immunoSEQ multiplex PCR was the method, and the copy in TCRdb shows in-frame clones only, minus some. The repertoire has about 370,000 clones, 70% to 90% of them found once; the top ten carry 8.5% to 12%. The specimen was peripheral blood. The source of these receptors is a woman aged 25-40 years with COVID-19, enrolled during active disease. CDR3s include the opening cysteine and the closing phenylalanine or tryptophan. The D gene is left open where the match is weak. Where a row states a size, it is once, few, many or the class of an expanded clone; other rows omit it.

NA,TRBV10-1,NA,TRBJ2-7,CASSESGGGNEQYF,TGCGCCAGCAGTGAGTCAGGGGGAGGGAACGAGCAGTACTTC
NA,TRBV6-2/TRBV6-3,NA,TRBJ2-7,CASSYEGGGPYEQYF,TGTGCCAGCAGTTACGAAGGCGGGGGCCCCTACGAGCAGTACTTC
TRBD1,TRBV4-1,NA,TRBJ1-6,CASSQPRGQGNRGSSPLHF,TGCGCCAGCAGCCAACCCCGAGGACAGGGAAATCGGGGCAGTTCACCCCTCCACTTT
TRBD2,TRBV9,NA,TRBJ2-1,CASSVVAGPYNEQFF,TGTGCCAGCAGCGTAGTAGCGGGACCCTACAATGAGCAGTTCTTC
TRBD1,TRBV14,NA,TRBJ1-6,CASSHRTGGNSPLHF,TGTGCCAGCAGCCACAGGACAGGCGGAAATTCACCCCTCCACTTT
NA,TRBV3-1/TRBV3-2,NA,TRBJ2-7,CASSQEYRDCNYEQYF,TGTGCCAGCAGCCAAGAGTATCGGGACTGTAACTACGAGCAGTACTTC
NA,TRBV20-1,NA,TRBJ2-5,CSGEQGWTQYF,TGCAGTGGGGAACAGGGATGGACCCAGTACTTC
NA,TRBV3-1/TRBV3-2,NA,TRBJ2-2,CASSLRQVTGELFF,TGTGCCAGCAGCCTACGACAGGTTACCGGGGAGCTGTTTTTT
NA,TRBV6-6,NA,TRBJ2-5,CASKPTGKKETQYF,TGTGCCAGCAAACCGACAGGAAAGAAAGAGACCCAGTACTTC
TRBD1,TRBV4-1,NA,TRBJ1-6,CASSQAEQGPSNSPLHF,TGCGCCAGCAGCCAAGCCGAACAGGGGCCTTCGAACTCACCCCTCCACTTT
NA,TRBV15,once,TRBJ1-1,CATSRAENTEAFF,TGTGCCACCAGCAGAGCAGAGAACACTGAAGCTTTCTTT
NA,TRBV4-1,NA,TRBJ2-1,CASSQAFRDFIYNEQFF,TGCGCCAGCAGCCAAGCGTTTAGGGACTTTATATACAATGAGCAGTTCTTC
NA,TRBV12-3/TRBV12-4,NA,TRBJ1-1,CASSFGRGTEAFF,TGTGCCAGCAGTTTCGGAAGGGGCACTGAAGCTTTCTTT
TRBD2,TRBV10-3,NA,TRBJ2-3,CAISPPSGSTDTQYF,TGTGCCATCAGTCCCCCCAGCGGGAGTACAGATACGCAGTATTTT
TRBD2,TRBV6-5,NA,TRBJ2-3,CASTGLAVTDTQYF,TGTGCCAGCACTGGACTAGCGGTTACAGATACGCAGTATTTT
NA,TRBV6-5,once,TRBJ2-7,CASRQGEGNYEQYF,TGTGCCAGCAGACAGGGGGAGGGAAACTACGAGCAGTACTTC
TRBD1,TRBV7-2,NA,TRBJ1-5,CASGDPGRGYNQPQHF,TGTGCCAGCGGCGACCCCGGCAGGGGGTACAATCAGCCCCAGCATTTT
NA,TRBV30,NA,TRBJ2-7,CAWSVSAGTYEQYF,TGTGCCTGGAGTGTATCGGCAGGTACCTACGAGCAGTACTTC
TRBD2,TRBV19,NA,TRBJ2-7,CASSTSGGHYEQYF,TGTGCCAGTAGTACTAGCGGGGGACACTACGAGCAGTACTTC
NA,TRBV24-1,NA,TRBJ1-5,CAISQRYNQPQHF,TGTGCCATTAGCCAGAGATACAATCAGCCCCAGCATTTT
TRBD1,TRBV30,NA,TRBJ2-2,CAFPGTGRTGELFF,TGTGCCTTCCCCGGGACAGGACGCACCGGGGAGCTGTTTTTT
TRBD1,TRBV19,NA,TRBJ1-5,CASSTYTGGGNQPQHF,TGTGCCAGTAGTACCTATACAGGGGGCGGCAATCAGCCCCAGCATTTT
TRBD2,TRBV10-1,NA,TRBJ2-5,CASRAGTSGLETQYF,TGCGCCAGCAGGGCCGGGACTAGCGGGCTAGAGACCCAGTACTTC
NA,TRBV4-3,NA,TRBJ2-2,CASSTVNTGELFF,TGCGCCAGCAGCACAGTGAACACCGGGGAGCTGTTTTTT
NA,TRBV11-3,few,TRBJ1-3,CASSTGAGNTIYF,TGTGCCAGCAGCACGGGAGCTGGAAACACCATATATTTT
NA,TRBV3-1/TRBV3-2,NA,TRBJ1-2,CASSRQNYGYTF,TGTGCCAGCAGCCGGCAGAACTATGGCTACACCTTC
NA,TRBV28,NA,TRBJ1-2,CASNPSGFGGYTF,TGTGCCAGCAACCCCAGCGGGTTTGGTGGCTACACCTTC
TRBD2,TRBV2,NA,TRBJ2-1,CASRPTSGRPTYNEQFF,TGTGCCAGCAGGCCGACTAGCGGGAGGCCCACCTACAATGAGCAGTTCTTC
TRBD2,TRBV2,NA,TRBJ2-7,CASKGTSGTYEQYF,TGTGCCAGCAAGGGAACTAGCGGGACCTACGAGCAGTACTTC
TRBD2,TRBV6-6,NA,TRBJ2-7,CASSPRPGLARAYEQYF,TGTGCCAGCAGTCCGCGGCCGGGACTAGCGAGAGCCTACGAGCAGTACTTC
NA,TRBV3-1/TRBV3-2,NA,TRBJ2-1,CASSQSNFYNEQFF,TGTGCCAGCAGCCAGTCGAACTTCTACAATGAGCAGTTCTTC